This paragraph reports one T cell receptor (beta chain). This entry comes from a study of blood T cell repertoires in COVID-19. TCRdb keeps only in-frame clones here, not all; method: immunoSEQ multiplex PCR. The sample has roughly 280,000 clones; about 91% are singletons. The CDR3 sequence is 15 residues long. V dropped 0 bases and J dropped 3; count of bases not matched to a gene: 6. Germline loops: CDR1 SGDLS, CDR2 YYNGEE. Sequencing was carried out using PBMCs or T cells enriched from blood (not recorded which). This rearrangement joins TRBV9 to TRBJ2-7, with 7 bases lining up with TRBD1. This TCR derives from a man in his forties who had been exposed to COVID-19. The CDR3 nucleotides read TGTGCCAGCAGCGTAGTACCGACAGGGAACTACGAGCAGTACTTC. It is translated as CASSVVPTGNYEQYF.